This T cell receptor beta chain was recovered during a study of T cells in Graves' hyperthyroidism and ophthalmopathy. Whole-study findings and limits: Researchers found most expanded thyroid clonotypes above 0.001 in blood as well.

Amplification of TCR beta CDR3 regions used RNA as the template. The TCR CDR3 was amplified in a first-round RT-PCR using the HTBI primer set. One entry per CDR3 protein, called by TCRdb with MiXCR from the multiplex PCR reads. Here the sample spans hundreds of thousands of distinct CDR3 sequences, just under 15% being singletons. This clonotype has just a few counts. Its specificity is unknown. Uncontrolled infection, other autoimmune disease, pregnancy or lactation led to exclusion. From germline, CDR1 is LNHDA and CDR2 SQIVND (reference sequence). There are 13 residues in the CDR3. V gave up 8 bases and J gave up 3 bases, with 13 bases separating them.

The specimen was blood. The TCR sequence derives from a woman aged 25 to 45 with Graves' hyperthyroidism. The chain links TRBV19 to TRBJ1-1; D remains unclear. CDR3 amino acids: CASSSQIYTEAFF. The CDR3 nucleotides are TGTGCCAGTTCCAGCCAAATCTACACTGAAGCTTTCTTT.